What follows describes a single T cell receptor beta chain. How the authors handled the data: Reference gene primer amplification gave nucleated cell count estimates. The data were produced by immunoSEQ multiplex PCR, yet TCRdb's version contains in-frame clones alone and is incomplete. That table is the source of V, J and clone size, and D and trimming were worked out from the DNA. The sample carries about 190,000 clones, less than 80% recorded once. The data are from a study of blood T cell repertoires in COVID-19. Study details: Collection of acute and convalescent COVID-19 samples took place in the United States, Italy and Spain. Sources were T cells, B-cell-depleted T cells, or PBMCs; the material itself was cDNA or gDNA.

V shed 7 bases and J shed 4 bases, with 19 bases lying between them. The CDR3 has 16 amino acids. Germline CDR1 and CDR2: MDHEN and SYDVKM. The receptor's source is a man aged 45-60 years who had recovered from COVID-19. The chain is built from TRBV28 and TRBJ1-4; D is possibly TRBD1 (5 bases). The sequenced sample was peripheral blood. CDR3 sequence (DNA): TGTGCCAGCACCCCGTTACTGGGGCACGATAATGAAAAACTGTTTTTT. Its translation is CASTPLLGHDNEKLFF.